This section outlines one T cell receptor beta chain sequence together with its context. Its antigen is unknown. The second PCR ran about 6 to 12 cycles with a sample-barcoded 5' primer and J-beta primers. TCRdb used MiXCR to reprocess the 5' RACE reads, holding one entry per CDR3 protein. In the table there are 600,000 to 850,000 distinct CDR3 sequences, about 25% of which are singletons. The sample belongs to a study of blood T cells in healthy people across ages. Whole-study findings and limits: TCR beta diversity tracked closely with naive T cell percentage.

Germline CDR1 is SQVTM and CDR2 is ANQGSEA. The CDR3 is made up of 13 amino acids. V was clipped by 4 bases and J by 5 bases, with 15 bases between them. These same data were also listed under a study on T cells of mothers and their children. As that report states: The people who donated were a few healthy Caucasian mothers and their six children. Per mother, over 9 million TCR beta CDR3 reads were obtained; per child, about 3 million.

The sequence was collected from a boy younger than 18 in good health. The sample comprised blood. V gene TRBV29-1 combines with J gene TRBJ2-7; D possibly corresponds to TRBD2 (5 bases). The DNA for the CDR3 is TGCAGCGTTGCTAGCCCCGGTCTCGACGAGCAGTACTTC. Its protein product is CSVASPGLDEQYF.